Below are 22 T cell receptor beta chains sequenced from a single sample in a study of blood T cell repertoires in COVID-19 (dated by TCRdb to between 2020 and 2021). To prepare the library, the immunoSEQ multiplex PCR assay was applied. Here the immuneACCESS table is served through TCRdb, limited to in-frame sequences with V and J called. Missing clones are a known gap in these copies; in checked studies unresolved V genes cover under half, and the rest lacks a known reason. The sample table lists a few hundred thousand clones, over 75% of them with a count of one. Over 7% of the sample comes from the top ten. Specimen: PBMCs or T cells enriched from blood (not recorded which). The source of these receptors is a woman in her forties with acute COVID-19.

The chain carries TRBV11-2 and TRBJ1-1; D remains unclear. Per the germline V gene, CDR1 is SGHAT and CDR2 is FQNNGV. The CDR3 length is 13 residues. V was shortened by 1 base and J by 1 base, with 4 bases between the two germline ends. CDR3 DNA sequence: TGTGCCAGCAGCTTAGGCAGGAACACTGAAGCTTTCTTT. Residues: CASSLGRNTEAFF.

The chain joins TRBV2 to TRBJ2-1, with D possibly being TRBD1 (5 bases). The CDR3 sequence is 11 residues long. The V and J ends lost 8 bases and 10 bases respectively, with 12 bases between them. CDR1 and CDR2 (germline): SNHLY, FYNNEI. The chain's CDR3 is CASGDDREQFF. DNA of the CDR3: TGTGCCAGCGGAGATGACAGAGAGCAGTTCTTC.

This clone has only one observation. The chain recombines TRBV28 with TRBJ1-1; D unclear. CDR3 size: 12 residues. Germline assignment: CDR1 MDHEN and CDR2 SYDVKM. The ends were cut back, 8 bases at V and 0 bases at J, with 7 bases in the middle. The CDR3 DNA is TGTGCCAGCGGCCTGATGAACACTGAAGCTTTCTTT. Amino acid sequence: CASGLMNTEAFF.

This clone has just one count. The chain recombines TRBV3-1 (or the pseudogene TRBV3-2) with TRBJ1-6, with a possible D match to TRBD1 (6 bases). The germline CDR1 and CDR2 sequences are LGHDT and YNNKEL (reference sequence). The CDR3 runs to 12 residues. The CDR3 DNA reads as TGTGTTACAGGGTTTGGGAATTCACCCCTCCACTTT. Amino acid sequence: CVTGFGNSPLHF.

The chain recombines TRBV28 with TRBJ1-3, with 10 bases fitting TRBD1. CDR3 length: 15 amino acids. Unmatched junction bases numbered 8, after V lost 8 bases and J lost 4 bases. Germline CDR1 MDHEN, CDR2 SYDVKM. As DNA, the CDR3 is TGTGCCAGCTCCCTGGGACAGGGGATAGGAAACACCATATATTTT. Protein product: CASSLGQGIGNTIYF.

V and J are TRBV7-9 and TRBJ2-7; possible D gene TRBD2, 7 bases. With 4 bases removed from V and 7 bases from J, the gap between germline ends came to 17 bases. The CDR3 is 14 residues long. The germline V gene encodes CDR1 SEHNR and CDR2 FQNEAQ (reference sequence). The CDR3 region has the DNA TGTGCCAGCAGCTCCTTCCGGGGGGCGGGGGAGCAGTACTTC. This codes for CASSSFRGAGEQYF.

In this sample, this clone turned up a few times. V gene TRBV9 combines with J gene TRBJ2-7; D is perhaps TRBD2 (5 bases). The V end lost 0 bases, the J end lost 6 bases, and 13 bases lay between the germline ends. This CDR3 spans 14 amino acids. Germline V gene data show CDR1 as SGDLS and CDR2 as YYNGEE. CDR3 bases: TGTGCCAGCAGCGTAGCAGGTAGAGGGAGCGAGCAGTACTTC. Translated: CASSVAGRGSEQYF.

This clone was recorded a few times. The genes are TRBV14 and TRBJ2-7, with 8 bases fitting TRBD1. The CDR3 is made up of 15 amino acids. CDR1 SGHDN and CDR2 FVKESK come from the germline V gene. Trimming at V came to 0 bases and at J to 7 bases, leaving 8 bases not matched to a gene. The CDR3 spells CASSQDPGQGLEQYF. Here the CDR3 DNA reads TGTGCCAGCAGCCAAGATCCTGGACAGGGATTAGAGCAGTACTTC. Looking up the rest from reference TRBV14 and TRBJ2-7 gives the full variable domain: EAGVTQFPSHSVIEKGQTVTLRCDPISGHDNLYWYRRVMGKEIKFLLHFVKESKQDESGMPNNRFLAERTGGTYSTLKVQPAELEDSGVYFCASSQDPGQGLEQYFGPGTRLTVT.

This chain uses TRBV4-3 with TRBJ2-2, with 8 positions matching TRBD2. Germline-derived CDR1 and CDR2 are LGHNA and YSLEER. The CDR3 is 15 amino acids. V lost 4 bases, J lost 5 bases, and 6 bases stayed unmatched. CDR3 nucleotides: TGCGCCAGCAGCCCCGGGACTAGTGGTACCGGGGAGCTGTTTTTT. The encoded protein is CASSPGTSGTGELFF.

CDR3 residues: CASSFGYRPEAFF. The CDR3 DNA reads as TGTGCCAGCAGTTTCGGGTACAGGCCTGAAGCTTTCTTT. The genes are TRBV28 and TRBJ1-1; possibly TRBD1 for D (5 bases). Germline CDR1 is MDHEN and CDR2 is SYDVKM. Trimming took 3 bases from V and 6 from J, leaving 11 bases between them. This CDR3 has 13 amino acids.

The chain employs TRBV28 and TRBJ1-1, with TRBD1 matching over 8 bases. The CDR3 is 12 amino acids. The trim removed 4 bases at V and 6 bases at J, leaving 1 base unmatched. Germline V gene sequence: CDR1 MDHEN, CDR2 SYDVKM. The CDR3 nucleotides read TGTGCCAGCAGTTCGACAGGGGCTGAAGCTTTCTTT. Translating it yields CASSSTGAEAFF.

This sequence joins TRBV5-1 and TRBJ1-3; a possible D gene is TRBD1 (6 bases). Germline lookup yields CDR1 SGHRS and CDR2 YFSETQ. The length of the CDR3 is 17 residues. V was cut by 0 bases and J by 3 bases, with 16 bases left in between. The DNA of the CDR3 is TGCGCCAGCAGCTTGGACGGTGGGGAAGGGGGTGGAAACACCATATATTTT. Translated, it gives CASSLDGGEGGGNTIYF.

The V and J genes are TRBV12-3 or TRBV12-4 and TRBJ2-2; the D is unclear. The germline V and J ends were trimmed by 5 bases and 4 bases, with 2 bases remaining between them. The CDR3 sequence is 11 residues long. CDR3 nucleotides: TGTGCCAGCAGTCGCACCGGGGAGCTGTTTTTT. Its translation: CASSRTGELFF.

The chain has TRBV28 and TRBJ1-6, with 7 bases lining up with TRBD1. V lost 6 bases to trimming and J lost 6 bases; unmatched junction nucleotides: 8. Germline CDR1 is MDHEN and CDR2 is SYDVKM. This CDR3 has 15 residues. This chain's CDR3 is CASSPRTGFNSPLHF. The CDR3 nucleotides are TGTGCCAGCAGCCCCCGGACAGGATTTAATTCACCCCTCCACTTT.

The V call is TRBV10-3, the J call TRBJ1-2; 9 bases are a match to TRBD1. This CDR3 is 16 amino acids long. Germline V gene sequence: CDR1 ENHRY, CDR2 SYGVKD. After removal of 3 bases from V and 3 bases from J, the junction contained 8 bases not matched to a gene. The CDR3 region is CAISDSKRTGDYGYTF. The DNA for the CDR3 is TGTGCCATCAGTGACAGTAAGAGGACAGGGGACTATGGCTACACCTTC.

The CDR3 is CASSFGTGPYNEQFF. The CDR3 DNA reads as TGTGCCAGCAGCTTCGGGACAGGGCCCTACAATGAGCAGTTCTTC. This chain connects TRBV7-8 to TRBJ2-1, with 9 bases identical to TRBD1. The CDR3 sequence is 15 residues long. After removal of 3 bases from V and 2 bases from J, the junction contained 2 bases not matched to a gene. CDR1 and CDR2 from the germline V gene are SGHVS and FQNEAQ. Based on the CDR3 plus reference TRBV7-8 and TRBJ2-1, the full variable domain is GAGVSQSPRYKVAKRGQDVALRCDPISGHVSLFWYQQALGQGPEFLTYFQNEAQLDKSGLPSDRFFAERPEGSVSTLKIQRTQQEDSAVYLCASSFGTGPYNEQFFGPGTRLTVL.

The chain combines TRBV18 with TRBJ1-1, with D perhaps matching TRBD1 (6 bases). The CDR3 consists of 17 residues. V lost 5 bases and J lost 0, with 19 bases in between. Germline V CDR1 and CDR2: KGHSH, LQKENI. The CDR3 coding sequence is TGTGCCAGCTCAATTACCCCGACAGGCTCCATGAACACTGAAGCTTTCTTT. This gives the protein CASSITPTGSMNTEAFF.

V is TRBV11-3 and J is TRBJ2-3; D might be TRBD2 (5 bases). Germline lookup yields CDR1 SGHNT and CDR2 YENEEA. Trimming stripped 3 bases from V and 6 bases from J, with 13 bases between. The CDR3 sequence is 14 residues long. CDR3 residues: CASSFQRASDTQYF. The CDR3 nucleotides are TGTGCCAGCAGCTTCCAGAGGGCATCGGATACGCAGTATTTT.

This clone was recorded a few times. The chain has TRBV24-1 and TRBJ1-5; 7 nucleotides line up with TRBD1. Germline loops: CDR1 KGHDR, CDR2 SFDVKD. V was clipped by 6 bases and J by 4 bases; unmatched bases: 5. The CDR3 extends over 14 amino acids. The CDR3 loop reads CATSRAGGNQPQHF. CDR3 nucleotides: TGTGCCACCAGTCGGGCAGGGGGTAATCAGCCCCAGCATTTT.

V usage is TRBV5-1 and J usage is TRBJ1-2; no clear D gene. This CDR3 has 14 amino acids. Trimming cost V 4 bases and J 2 bases, with 12 bases left between them. CDR1 and CDR2 (germline): SGHRS, YFSETQ. CDR3 nucleotides: TGCGCCAGCAGCCGGGGAGCAGGAAACTATGGCTACACCTTC. It yields the protein CASSRGAGNYGYTF.

V usage is TRBV30 and J usage is TRBJ1-3, with TRBD1 matching over 8 bases. Germline V gene data show CDR1 as GTSNPN and CDR2 as SVGIG (reference sequence). V was clipped by 4 bases and J by 0 bases; unmatched bases: 8. The CDR3 consists of 16 residues. CDR3 protein: CAWNPRGLRSGNTIYF. The CDR3 DNA follows: TGTGCCTGGAACCCCAGGGGGCTACGCTCTGGAAACACCATATATTTT.

The chain recombines TRBV6-5 with TRBJ2-5, with a weak D call TRBD2 (5 bases). This CDR3 has 11 residues. V was clipped by 10 bases and J by 5 bases, with 11 bases between them. The germline CDR1 and CDR2 sequences are MNHEY and SVGAGI. For the CDR3, the DNA is TGTGCCATTCGGGCGGGTGAGACCCAGTACTTC. It codes for CAIRAGETQYF.